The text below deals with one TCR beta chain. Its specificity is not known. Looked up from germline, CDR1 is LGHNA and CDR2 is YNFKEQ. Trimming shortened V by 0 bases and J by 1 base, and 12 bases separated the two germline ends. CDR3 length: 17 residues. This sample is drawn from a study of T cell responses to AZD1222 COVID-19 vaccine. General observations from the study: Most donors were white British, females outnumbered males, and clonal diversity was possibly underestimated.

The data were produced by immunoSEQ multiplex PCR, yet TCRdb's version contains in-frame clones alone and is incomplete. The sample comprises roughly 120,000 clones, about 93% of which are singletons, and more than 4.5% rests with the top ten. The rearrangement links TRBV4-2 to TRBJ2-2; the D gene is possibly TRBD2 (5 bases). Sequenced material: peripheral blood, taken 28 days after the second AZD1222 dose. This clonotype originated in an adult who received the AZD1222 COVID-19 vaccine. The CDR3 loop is CASSQELAPLNTGELFF. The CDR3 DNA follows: TGTGCCAGCAGCCAAGAGCTAGCCCCCCTGAACACCGGGGAGCTGTTTTTT.